These T cell receptor beta chains were read from a single sample in a study of cytomegalovirus exposure and HLA in healthy donors. The assay was immunoSEQ multiplex PCR, and TCRdb's table has in-frame clones only and misses some. This sample has over 150,000 clones, with 87% found just once. The sample consisted of PBMCs. The receptor set was obtained from a woman in her 30s in good health and CMV-seronegative. CDR3s include the opening cysteine and the closing phenylalanine or tryptophan. The D gene is left open where the match is weak. A clone size is listed for some rows: how often the clone was seen (once, few, many), or a class if it is expanded.

D	size	J	V	CDR3	DNA
TRBD1	NA	TRBJ1-2	TRBV5-1	CASRGTGDGYTF	TGCGCCAGCAGGGGGACAGGGGATGGCTACACCTTC
TRBD2	few	TRBJ2-3	TRBV4-3	CASSLAGADTQYF	TGCGCCAGCAGCCTAGCGGGGGCAGATACGCAGTATTTT
NA	NA	TRBJ1-1	TRBV2	CASSEDGGNTEAFF	TGTGCCAGCAGTGAAGACGGTGGGAACACTGAAGCTTTCTTT
NA	NA	TRBJ1-3	TRBV10-3	CATLSGVVGNTIYF	TGTGCCACCCTGTCCGGGGTGGTTGGAAACACCATATATTTT
TRBD1	NA	TRBJ2-1	TRBV29-1	CSVGTGQGSNEQFF	TGCAGCGTTGGAACGGGACAGGGCTCCAATGAGCAGTTCTTC
TRBD1	NA	TRBJ1-1	TRBV4-2	CASSRGGGTGLFNTEAFF	TGTGCCAGCAGCCGGGGGGGCGGGACAGGATTATTTAACACTGAAGCTTTCTTT
TRBD2	NA	TRBJ2-5	TRBV9	CASSVAGGLASETQYF	TGTGCCAGCAGCGTAGCTGGGGGACTAGCCTCAGAGACCCAGTACTTC
TRBD2	NA	TRBJ2-5	TRBV7-2	CASSSYSGEETQYF	TGTGCCAGCAGCTCGTATAGCGGGGAGGAGACCCAGTACTTC
NA	NA	TRBJ2-3	TRBV10-3	CAISEEGTTTDTQYF	TGTGCCATCAGTGAGGAGGGGACAACCACAGATACGCAGTATTTT
TRBD1	NA	TRBJ2-7	TRBV5-4	CASSLDGQGARYEQYF	TGTGCCAGCAGCTTAGACGGACAGGGGGCGCGTTACGAGCAGTACTTC
NA	NA	TRBJ2-2	TRBV6-4	CASSDGFTGELFF	TGTGCCAGCAGTGACGGCTTTACCGGGGAGCTGTTTTTT
TRBD1	NA	TRBJ2-2	TRBV25-1	CASGELRTGRTGELFF	TGTGCCAGCGGGGAACTGCGGACAGGGAGGACCGGGGAGCTGTTTTTT
TRBD1	few	TRBJ1-6	TRBV7-8	CASSSGRDRGPTSPLHF	TGTGCCAGCAGCTCGGGCCGGGACAGGGGGCCGACTTCACCCCTCCACTTT
NA	NA	TRBJ1-1	TRBV15	CATSSGLPGGTEAFF	TGTGCCACCAGCTCGGGACTCCCGGGAGGGACTGAAGCTTTCTTT
NA	NA	TRBJ2-1	TRBV4-1	CASSQSTQPYSYNEQFF	TGCGCCAGCAGCCAATCCACTCAACCCTACTCCTACAATGAGCAGTTCTTC
TRBD2	NA	TRBJ2-3	TRBV18	CASSPLAGGFTDTQYF	TGTGCCAGCTCACCATTGGCGGGGGGATTCACAGATACGCAGTATTTT
TRBD1	once	TRBJ1-2	TRBV6-1	CASRGQASDGYTF	TGTGCCAGCAGGGGACAGGCCTCGGACGGCTACACCTTC
TRBD2	NA	TRBJ2-1	TRBV7-2	CASSQTSGGANEQFF	TGTGCCAGCAGCCAAACTAGCGGGGGGGCCAATGAGCAGTTCTTC
NA	NA	TRBJ1-5	TRBV19	CASSYSNQPQHF	TGTGCCAGTAGTTATAGCAATCAGCCCCAGCATTTT
NA	NA	TRBJ1-1	TRBV5-6	CASREEGVNTEAFF	TGTGCCAGCCGGGAGGAGGGAGTGAACACTGAAGCTTTCTTT
NA	once	TRBJ1-4	TRBV25-1	CASSERQITNEKLFF	TGTGCCAGCAGTGAACGACAGATAACTAATGAAAAACTGTTTTTT
NA	NA	TRBJ2-2	TRBV27	CASSPGGSGELFF	TGTGCCAGCAGTCCCGGGGGATCCGGGGAGCTGTTTTTT
NA	NA	TRBJ1-1	TRBV18	CASSPWTDGTEAFF	TGTGCCAGCTCACCATGGACAGATGGCACTGAAGCTTTCTTT
NA	NA	TRBJ1-3	TRBV15	CATSRDRWLPGMGNTIYF	TGTGCCACCAGCAGAGATCGGTGGCTTCCAGGCATGGGAAACACCATATATTTT
TRBD2	NA	TRBJ2-7	TRBV7-9	CASSLTSGPSYEQYF	TGTGCCAGCAGCTTAACTAGCGGCCCTTCCTACGAGCAGTACTTC
NA	once	TRBJ1-1	TRBV21-1	CASSKSREGSAFF	TGTGCCAGCAGCAAATCGAGAGAGGGATCAGCTTTCTTT
NA	NA	TRBJ2-5	TRBV9	CASSVADRPQETQYF	TGTGCCAGCAGCGTAGCGGACAGACCTCAAGAGACCCAGTACTTC
TRBD2	once	TRBJ2-1	TRBV7-9	CASRLSGGDNEQFF	TGTGCCAGCAGACTAAGCGGGGGGGACAATGAGCAGTTCTTC
TRBD1	NA	TRBJ2-1	TRBV19	CASSQGERRNEQFF	TGTGCCAGTAGCCAGGGGGAAAGGAGGAATGAGCAGTTCTTC
NA	NA	TRBJ2-2	TRBV9	CASSVVSELGELFF	TGTGCCAGCAGCGTAGTCTCCGAGCTCGGGGAGCTGTTTTTT
NA	NA	TRBJ2-7	TRBV25-1	CASTYGGTGPYEQYF	TGTGCCAGCACATACGGGGGAACGGGACCCTACGAGCAGTACTTC
NA	NA	TRBJ2-1	TRBV5-5	CASSHLGTSINNEQFF	TGTGCCAGCAGCCATTTAGGGACTTCCATAAACAATGAGCAGTTCTTC
NA	few	TRBJ1-1	TRBV27	CASRQQNTEAFF	TGTGCCAGCAGGCAACAGAACACTGAAGCTTTCTTT
NA	NA	TRBJ2-7	TRBV10-2	CASSELVSRYEQYF	TGCGCCAGCAGTGAACTAGTCTCTCGCTACGAGCAGTACTTC
TRBD1	NA	TRBJ2-7	TRBV9	CASSSGGTGSLGEQYF	TGTGCCAGCAGCTCAGGGGGGACAGGGTCGTTGGGGGAGCAGTACTTC
TRBD1	NA	TRBJ2-3	TRBV7-6	CASSRSGQGLTDTQYF	TGTGCCAGCAGCCGTTCCGGACAGGGGCTCACAGATACGCAGTATTTT
TRBD1	NA	TRBJ2-7	TRBV29-1	CSVTGTGYSYEQYF	TGCAGCGTTACCGGGACAGGATACTCCTACGAGCAGTACTTC
NA	NA	TRBJ2-3	TRBV5-6	CASSLRAGPFTDTQYF	TGTGCCAGCAGCTTAAGAGCGGGCCCTTTCACAGATACGCAGTATTTT
TRBD2	NA	TRBJ2-2	TRBV12-5	CASGLGLAGHGELFF	TGTGCTAGTGGTTTGGGACTAGCGGGGCACGGGGAGCTGTTTTTT
TRBD2	few	TRBJ2-3	TRBV4-1	CASLGRGATDTQYF	TGCGCCAGCCTGGGGCGGGGGGCCACAGATACGCAGTATTTT
NA	NA	TRBJ1-2	TRBV6-5	CASSYYNSGKNYGYTF	TGTGCCAGCAGTTACTACAACTCAGGGAAGAACTATGGCTACACCTTC
NA	NA	TRBJ2-3	TRBV10-3	CAIETTDTQYF	TGTGCCATCGAGACAACAGATACGCAGTATTTT
TRBD1	NA	TRBJ2-7	TRBV4-1	CASSPPLTGTGEYEQYF	TGCGCCAGCAGCCCCCCCCTAACCGGGACAGGAGAATACGAGCAGTACTTC
NA	NA	TRBJ2-5	TRBV15	CATSLGEASETQYF	TGTGCCACCAGCCTCGGGGAGGCGTCGGAGACCCAGTACTTC
NA	NA	TRBJ2-2	TRBV29-1	CSVGGGAGTGELFF	TGCAGCGTCGGAGGGGGGGCTGGCACCGGGGAGCTGTTTTTT
TRBD2	NA	TRBJ2-7	TRBV4-1	CASSQGEGLAETSYEQYF	TGCGCCAGCAGCCAAGGAGAGGGCCTAGCGGAGACATCCTACGAGCAGTACTTC
TRBD2	NA	TRBJ2-1	TRBV14	CASSQGGAGVENEQFF	TGTGCCAGCAGCCAAGGGGGTGCGGGAGTCGAAAATGAGCAGTTCTTC
TRBD2	once	TRBJ2-1	TRBV6-5	CASRVQGGREQFF	TGTGCCAGCAGAGTTCAGGGCGGGAGGGAGCAGTTCTTC
NA	few	TRBJ2-7	TRBV4-3	CASSQGAGVGAYEQYF	TGCGCCAGCAGCCAAGGGGCTGGGGTAGGGGCCTACGAGCAGTACTTC
NA	NA	TRBJ2-5	TRBV6-1	CASSDSPSVDQYF	TGTGCCAGCAGTGATAGCCCTAGCGTCGACCAGTACTTC
NA	NA	TRBJ2-2	TRBV19	CASKRGVTGELFF	TGTGCCAGTAAAAGAGGAGTCACCGGGGAGCTGTTTTTT
TRBD1	NA	TRBJ2-7	TRBV18	CASAPQTGFNEQYF	TGTGCCAGCGCTCCCCAGACAGGGTTCAACGAGCAGTACTTC
NA	few	TRBJ2-6	TRBV4-3	CASSQGQGSGANVLTF	TGCGCCAGCAGCCAAGGGCAGGGCTCTGGGGCCAACGTCCTGACTTTC